One sample yielded the 22 T cell receptor beta chains listed below, sequenced in a study of blood T cell repertoires in COVID-19. TCRdb's copy holds only in-frame clones and misses some; the assay was immunoSEQ multiplex PCR. The repertoire consists of around 77,000 clones, with 85% occurring once and the leading ten covering 4% to 5.5%. The sequencing input was peripheral blood. The origin of the receptors is a man older than 75 with acute or convalescent COVID-19.

The chain couples TRBV27 to TRBJ2-3, with 7 bases identical to TRBD2. Germline assignment: CDR1 MNHEY and CDR2 SMNVEV (reference sequence). J was trimmed by 1 base and V by 3 bases; bases with no gene match: 7. The length of the CDR3 is 16 residues. This CDR3 reads CASSFYREVGTDTQYF. The CDR3 region has the DNA TGTGCCAGCAGTTTCTATCGGGAGGTAGGCACAGATACGCAGTATTTT.

This chain uses TRBV6-5 with TRBJ2-7, with a tentative D call TRBD1 (6 bases). V dropped 6 bases and J dropped 6 bases, with 12 bases sitting between them. Per the germline V gene, CDR1 is MNHEY and CDR2 is SVGAGI. The CDR3 is made up of 12 amino acids. The CDR3 coding sequence is TGTGCCAGCAGGGATAACAGGGCCGAGCAGTACTTC. Amino acid sequence: CASRDNRAEQYF.

This chain joins TRBV6-5 and TRBJ2-7; 9 positions match TRBD1. V trimming: 6 bases; J trimming: 3 bases; junction bases outside the gene matches: 6. CDR3 length: 14 amino acids. Germline V CDR1 and CDR2: MNHEY, SVGAGI. CDR3 sequence (DNA): TGTGCCAGCAGCGGACAGGGGCCCCACTACGAGCAGTACTTC. Amino acid sequence: CASSGQGPHYEQYF.

The chain links TRBV9 to TRBJ2-7; D call uncertain. Germline CDR1 and CDR2: SGDLS and YYNGEE. The CDR3 is 13 amino acids. V was shortened by 0 bases and J by 5 bases, with 9 bases between the two germline ends. The CDR3 spells CASSVAGYHEQYF. CDR3 nucleotide sequence: TGTGCCAGCAGCGTAGCCGGGTACCACGAGCAGTACTTC.

The DNA for the CDR3 is TGCGCCAGCAGCTTGTCAGGGGGTTACGAGCAGTACTTC. Translating it yields CASSLSGGYEQYF. This chain uses TRBV5-1 with TRBJ2-7; TRBD1 aligns across 7 bases. This CDR3 contains 13 residues. J was trimmed by 4 bases and V by 1 base; bases with no gene match: 2. Germline loops: CDR1 SGHRS, CDR2 YFSETQ.

The gene calls are TRBV28 and TRBJ1-2, with D possibly being TRBD1 (6 bases). Germline lookup yields CDR1 MDHEN and CDR2 SYDVKM. V was trimmed by 5 bases and J by 8 bases, leaving 18 bases between them. The CDR3 consists of 14 residues. The CDR3 DNA reads TGTGCCAGCAGTCTTACAGGGAAAGGAGGAGGCTACACCTTC. Amino acids: CASSLTGKGGGYTF.

The V gene is TRBV21-1, the J gene TRBJ1-2; TRBD1 is the table's D call and was not checked against the DNA. TRBV21-1 has pseudogene status. This CDR3 is 16 amino acids long. CDR3 sequence reads: CASSRAGTGGRNGYTF. CDR3 in DNA: TGTGCCAGCAGCCGTGCTGGGACAGGGGGCCGGAATGGCTACACCTTC.

This chain connects TRBV5-1 to TRBJ1-2; 7 nucleotides align to TRBD1. The CDR3 loop spans 12 amino acids. The V gene's germline CDR1 is SGHRS and CDR2 YFSETQ. V gave up 4 bases and J gave up 6 bases; unmatched junction bases: 3. The CDR3 DNA reads as TGCGCCAGCAGCGAAACAGGGGATGGCTACACCTTC. It codes for CASSETGDGYTF.

The rearrangement links TRBV28 to TRBJ2-7, with 8 bases that match TRBD2. The ends lost 5 bases at V and 4 bases at J; junction bases unmatched: 7. The CDR3 is made up of 14 amino acids. Germline assignment: CDR1 MDHEN and CDR2 SYDVKM. CDR3 sequence: CASSTAGAKYEQYF. In DNA, the CDR3 is TGTGCCAGCAGTACAGCGGGAGCCAAATACGAGCAGTACTTC.

V gene TRBV19 combines with J gene TRBJ2-3; D call uncertain. Per the germline V gene, CDR1 is LNHDA and CDR2 is SQIVND (reference sequence). The CDR3 runs to 13 residues. V lost 1 base, J lost 1 base, and 3 bases lay in between. CDR3 in amino acids: CASSIAGTDTQYF. The CDR3 nucleotides are TGTGCCAGTAGTATAGCCGGCACAGATACGCAGTATTTT.

The genes are TRBV19 and TRBJ1-6, with D possibly matching TRBD1 (5 bases). Germline loops: CDR1 LNHDA, CDR2 SQIVND (reference sequence). CDR3 length: 14 residues. V was clipped by 4 bases and J by 10 bases, with 14 bases between them. Here the CDR3 reads CASSRSEGYSPLHF. CDR3 DNA sequence: TGTGCCAGTAGTAGGTCGGAGGGGTACTCACCCCTCCACTTT.

V usage is TRBV7-2 and J usage is TRBJ2-7, with D perhaps TRBD2 (5 bases). Germline CDR1 SGHTA, CDR2 FQGNSA. CDR3 length: 12 residues. Trimming pared 5 bases from V and 3 bases from J, leaving 8 bases between. The CDR3 nucleotides are TGTGCCAGCAGCCCCGGACTCTACGAGCAGTACTTC. As protein: CASSPGLYEQYF.

The gene calls are TRBV7-9 and TRBJ2-2; 8 bases map to TRBD1. Trimming took 7 bases from V and 0 from J; bases not matched to a gene: 7. Germline V gene lookup returns CDR1 SEHNR and CDR2 FQNEAQ (reference sequence). The CDR3 length is 16 residues. In nucleotides, the CDR3 is TGTGCCAGCATCGCGGCGGACAGGGCGAACACCGGGGAGCTGTTTTTT. It yields the protein CASIAADRANTGELFF.

A few counts support this clone. The chain has TRBV4-2 and TRBJ2-7; TRBD1 agrees at 11 bases. J was trimmed by 2 bases and V by 3 bases; bases with no gene match: 6. This CDR3 is built from 16 residues. Germline loops: CDR1 LGHNA, CDR2 YNFKEQ. The CDR3 sequence is CASSHNGQGAAYEQYF. CDR3 bases: TGTGCCAGCAGCCATAACGGACAGGGGGCTGCCTACGAGCAGTACTTC.

The chain is built from TRBV29-1 and TRBJ1-1; D is ambiguous. Trimming stripped 6 bases from V and 1 base from J, with 12 bases between. The CDR3 is 13 amino acids. CDR1 and CDR2 from the germline V gene are SQVTM and ANQGSEA. The CDR3 sequence is CSVGVAGNTEAFF. CDR3 in DNA: TGCAGCGTCGGCGTGGCGGGGAACACTGAAGCTTTCTTT.

V gene TRBV7-8 combines with J gene TRBJ2-1, with D tentatively TRBD1 (6 bases). Germline lookup yields CDR1 SGHVS and CDR2 FQNEAQ. The V and J ends lost 0 bases and 8 bases respectively, with 17 bases between them. The CDR3 sequence is 16 residues long. In nucleotides, the CDR3 is TGTGCCAGCAGCTTAGCCCTAGGGACAAGCTTCCATGAGCAGTTCTTC. Translated: CASSLALGTSFHEQFF.

This clone was observed once. The rearrangement uses TRBV6-6 and TRBJ2-2, with 8 bases aligning to TRBD2. Germline lookup yields CDR1 MNHNY and CDR2 SVGAGI (reference sequence). J was trimmed by 7 bases and V by 5 bases; bases with no gene match: 18. There are 18 residues in the CDR3. The CDR3 bases are TGTGCCAGCAGTCTGGGCGTCGGGCGGGGGGACTCGGGCGGGGAGCTGTTTTTT. Translating it yields CASSLGVGRGDSGGELFF.

The J gene is TRBJ2-7, the V gene TRBV4-2; 16 positions agree with TRBD2. There are 17 residues in the CDR3. Losses at the gene ends were 3 bases for V and 2 bases for J; bases not matched to a gene: 4. Per germline, CDR1 LGHNA and CDR2 YNFKEQ. CDR3 in DNA: TGTGCCAGCAGCCACGGGACTAGCGGGAGGGGGACCTACGAGCAGTACTTC. Its translation is CASSHGTSGRGTYEQYF.

The chain links TRBV19 to TRBJ2-2, with D possibly being TRBD2 (5 bases). CDR3 length: 17 residues. Trimming removed 5 bases from V and 3 bases from J, with 19 bases in between. Germline loops: CDR1 LNHDA, CDR2 SQIVND (reference sequence). This chain's CDR3 is CASSDDPSTSYTGELFF. CDR3 nucleotides: TGTGCCAGTAGTGACGATCCTTCCACTAGTTACACCGGGGAGCTGTTTTTT.

CDR3 loop: CASSQGFVGGYTF. CDR3 sequence (DNA): TGTGCCAGCAGCCAGGGGTTTGTCGGAGGCTACACCTTC. The chain combines TRBV7-9 with TRBJ1-2, with D possibly TRBD1 on 6 matching bases. CDR3 size: 13 residues. V was pared by 5 bases and J by 8 bases, with 15 bases between. Per germline, CDR1 SEHNR and CDR2 FQNEAQ (reference sequence).

The chain joins TRBV30 to TRBJ2-2; possible D gene TRBD1, 7 bases. This CDR3 has 16 amino acids. Trimming shortened V by 0 bases and J by 1 base, and 12 bases separated the two germline ends. Per the germline V gene, CDR1 is GTSNPN and CDR2 is SVGIG (reference sequence). CDR3 coding DNA: TGTGCCTGGAGTGTTCGCAGGGGGGTGAACACCGGGGAGCTGTTTTTT. As protein: CAWSVRRGVNTGELFF.

The chain combines TRBV29-1 with TRBJ2-3; 7 bases match TRBD2. The CDR3 has 14 residues. Trimming removed 5 bases from V and 4 bases from J; junction bases left unmatched: 9. CDR1 and CDR2 from the germline V gene are SQVTM and ANQGSEA. For the CDR3, the DNA is TGCAGCGTTTGTGAGGGAGGGCCCCCAGATACGCAGTATTTT. The encoded protein is CSVCEGGPPDTQYF.